This T cell receptor beta chain was sequenced during a study of cytomegalovirus exposure and HLA in healthy donors. The study's findings and limits: Trimming of TCR beta V- and J-genes showed a link, identified in a later analysis, to a missense DCLRE1C variant. Among donors in an Asian-associated ancestry cluster, a later analysis reportedly found fewer N-insertions than the approximately 700-donor mean. Per a prior analysis, the majority of TCR beta V segments were productive roughly 90% or roughly 30% of the time.

CDR1 MNHNY and CDR2 SVGAGI come from the germline V gene (reference sequence). V was pared by 0 bases and J by 5 bases, with 7 bases of the junction left unmatched. The CDR3 covers 15 residues. With 60 Vbeta and 13 Jbeta primers, the PCR was carried out. Clones were sequenced by immunoSEQ multiplex PCR, and TCRdb holds only the in-frame ones, with some missing. The profile shows more than 150,000 clones, 75% to 85% of them singletons. As regards this clone: The antigen remains unidentified.

This receptor was obtained from a boy between 10 and 17 years old in good health and CMV-seronegative. V and J are TRBV6-6 and TRBJ2-7, with 7 bases identical to TRBD2. Material: PBMCs. This CDR3 is CASSYSAAGMHEQYF. In DNA, the CDR3 is TGTGCCAGCAGTTACTCGGCAGCGGGGATGCACGAGCAGTACTTC.